This is a list of T cell receptor beta chains from one sample in a study of blood T cell repertoires in COVID-19. The assay was immunoSEQ multiplex PCR, and TCRdb's table has in-frame clones only and misses some. This table has 350,000 or so clones, 85% to 90% appearing once. Sequencing was carried out using peripheral blood. The receptors stem from a young man with active or convalescent COVID-19. CDR3s include the opening cysteine and the closing phenylalanine or tryptophan. The D gene is left open where the match is weak. A clone size is listed for some rows: how often the clone was seen (once, few, many), or a class if it is expanded.

clone size: .; D gene: .; V gene: TRBV28; CDR3 length: 11; J gene: TRBJ1-4; CDR3 DNA: TGTGCCAGCCGACTCCAGGAAAAACTGTTTTTT; CDR3 protein: CASRLQEKLFF
clone size: .; D gene: .; V gene: TRBV9; CDR3 length: 16; J gene: TRBJ2-3; CDR3 DNA: TGTGCCAGCAGCGTAGGCACGATTACGGGCACAGATACGCAGTATTTT; CDR3 protein: CASSVGTITGTDTQYF
clone size: .; D gene: .; V gene: TRBV11-2; CDR3 length: 14; J gene: TRBJ1-2; CDR3 DNA: TGTGCCAGCAGCTTAACAGGCGAGAACTATGGCTACACCTTC; CDR3 protein: CASSLTGENYGYTF
clone size: .; D gene: .; V gene: TRBV20-1; CDR3 length: 10; J gene: TRBJ1-1; CDR3 DNA: TGCAGTGCTAGCGGCACTGAAGCTTTCTTT; CDR3 protein: CSASGTEAFF
clone size: .; D gene: TRBD1; V gene: TRBV6-5; CDR3 length: 15; J gene: TRBJ1-5; CDR3 DNA: TGTGCCAGCAGCCCGGACAGGGTTGGCAATCAGCCCCAGCATTTT; CDR3 protein: CASSPDRVGNQPQHF
clone size: .; D gene: .; V gene: TRBV11-1; CDR3 length: 15; J gene: TRBJ2-4; CDR3 DNA: TGTGCCAGCAGTCCCAGGGCGGATGGCAAAAACATTCAGTACTTC; CDR3 protein: CASSPRADGKNIQYF
clone size: .; D gene: TRBD2; V gene: TRBV11-2; CDR3 length: 15; J gene: TRBJ2-1; CDR3 DNA: TGTGCCAGCAGCTTCGGGGGGGCGGCCAGGAATGAGCAGTTCTTC; CDR3 protein: CASSFGGAARNEQFF
clone size: few; D gene: .; V gene: TRBV3-1/TRBV3-2; CDR3 length: 19; J gene: TRBJ1-4; CDR3 DNA: TGTGCCAGCAGCCCTAGGCGGGGGCGGGATTGGGCAACTAATGAAAAACTGTTTTTT; CDR3 protein: CASSPRRGRDWATNEKLFF
clone size: .; D gene: .; V gene: TRBV24-1; CDR3 length: 15; J gene: TRBJ2-1; CDR3 DNA: TGTGCCACCAGTGATGGGGGGAGTTACTACAATGAGCAGTTCTTC; CDR3 protein: CATSDGGSYYNEQFF
clone size: .; D gene: TRBD2; V gene: TRBV3-1/TRBV3-2; CDR3 length: 16; J gene: TRBJ2-2; CDR3 DNA: TGTGCCAGCAGCCCGACTAGCGGGGGCAACACCGGGGAGCTGTTTTTT; CDR3 protein: CASSPTSGGNTGELFF
clone size: .; D gene: .; V gene: TRBV27; CDR3 length: 14; J gene: TRBJ1-6; CDR3 DNA: TGTGCCAGCAGAAGGAATCCAGCGGATTCACCCCTCCACTTT; CDR3 protein: CASRRNPADSPLHF
clone size: .; D gene: .; V gene: TRBV3-1/TRBV3-2; CDR3 length: 19; J gene: TRBJ2-5; CDR3 DNA: TGTGCCAGCAGCCCCCCGGGACAGGGTACTAGCGGGAACCAAGAGACCCAGTACTTC; CDR3 protein: CASSPPGQGTSGNQETQYF
clone size: few; D gene: .; V gene: TRBV6-2/TRBV6-3; CDR3 length: 14; J gene: TRBJ1-5; CDR3 DNA: TGTGCCAGCAGTTACGCGCGGGACAATCAGCCCCAGCATTTT; CDR3 protein: CASSYARDNQPQHF
clone size: .; D gene: TRBD1; V gene: TRBV6-2/TRBV6-3; CDR3 length: 12; J gene: TRBJ1-2; CDR3 DNA: TGTGCCAGCAGTCAAGGGGGCAAAGGCTACACCTTC; CDR3 protein: CASSQGGKGYTF
clone size: .; D gene: .; V gene: TRBV7-9; CDR3 length: 15; J gene: TRBJ1-2; CDR3 DNA: TGTGCCAGCAGCTTAAGGAACGAAAAAGGGGATGGCTACACCTTC; CDR3 protein: CASSLRNEKGDGYTF
clone size: .; D gene: TRBD2; V gene: TRBV6-6; CDR3 length: 15; J gene: TRBJ2-7; CDR3 DNA: TGTGCCAGCAGTCCTCGACTAGCGGTGAGCTACGAGCAGTACTTC; CDR3 protein: CASSPRLAVSYEQYF
clone size: .; D gene: TRBD2; V gene: TRBV5-4; CDR3 length: 15; J gene: TRBJ2-5; CDR3 DNA: TGTGCCAGCAGCCTGGCTAGCGGGACACAAGAGACCCAGTACTTC; CDR3 protein: CASSLASGTQETQYF
clone size: .; D gene: TRBD1; V gene: TRBV24-1; CDR3 length: 15; J gene: TRBJ1-5; CDR3 DNA: TGTGCCACCAGTGACCCTCTACAGGGGGCCCCAGCCCAGCATTTT; CDR3 protein: CATSDPLQGAPAQHF
clone size: .; D gene: TRBD1; V gene: TRBV7-8; CDR3 length: 19; J gene: TRBJ1-1; CDR3 DNA: TGTGCCAGCAGCTTATTATTGTATAGGTCGGACAGGAAGAACACTGAAGCTTTCTTT; CDR3 protein: CASSLLLYRSDRKNTEAFF
clone size: .; D gene: TRBD2; V gene: TRBV19; CDR3 length: 18; J gene: TRBJ2-1; CDR3 DNA: TGTGCCAGTAGTATAGGGTTCTGGGCGGGGGGGGCCTACAATGAGCAGTTCTTC; CDR3 protein: CASSIGFWAGGAYNEQFF
clone size: .; D gene: .; V gene: TRBV2; CDR3 length: 14; J gene: TRBJ2-7; CDR3 DNA: TGTGCCAGCACGGGGACGGCAGGGGCCTACGAGCAGTACTTC; CDR3 protein: CASTGTAGAYEQYF
clone size: few; D gene: TRBD1; V gene: TRBV28; CDR3 length: 14; J gene: TRBJ2-7; CDR3 DNA: TGTGCCAGCAGTTTCTCTGGGACAGGAGACGAGCAGTACTTC; CDR3 protein: CASSFSGTGDEQYF
clone size: .; D gene: TRBD1; V gene: TRBV27; CDR3 length: 14; J gene: TRBJ1-5; CDR3 DNA: TGTGCCAGCAGCTACAGGGGTTTAGGTCAGCCCCAGCATTTT; CDR3 protein: CASSYRGLGQPQHF
clone size: few; D gene: .; V gene: TRBV4-3; CDR3 length: 14; J gene: TRBJ2-2; CDR3 DNA: TGCGCCAGCAGCCGGGGCACGAACACCGGGGAGCTGTTTTTT; CDR3 protein: CASSRGTNTGELFF
clone size: .; D gene: .; V gene: TRBV6-2/TRBV6-3; CDR3 length: 14; J gene: TRBJ2-1; CDR3 DNA: TGTGCCAGCAGTTATGGGCGCCAGTACAATGAGCAGTTCTTC; CDR3 protein: CASSYGRQYNEQFF
clone size: .; D gene: .; V gene: TRBV27; CDR3 length: 18; J gene: TRBJ2-4; CDR3 DNA: TGTGCCAGCACCCTCCTAACCTCGGACTGGCTAGCCAAAAACATTCAGTACTTC; CDR3 protein: CASTLLTSDWLAKNIQYF
clone size: .; D gene: TRBD2; V gene: TRBV3-1/TRBV3-2; CDR3 length: 13; J gene: TRBJ2-5; CDR3 DNA: TGTGCCAGCAGGGCTAGCGGTTCGGAGACCCAGTACTTC; CDR3 protein: CASRASGSETQYF
clone size: .; D gene: TRBD1; V gene: TRBV19; CDR3 length: 13; J gene: TRBJ1-1; CDR3 DNA: TGTGCCACGAGGCAGGGGGCGTCGGGAAAAGCTTTCTTT; CDR3 protein: CATRQGASGKAFF
clone size: .; D gene: TRBD1; V gene: TRBV5-4; CDR3 length: 14; J gene: TRBJ2-1; CDR3 DNA: TGTGCCAGCAGCTCCACAGGGGGTTACAATGAGCAGTTCTTC; CDR3 protein: CASSSTGGYNEQFF
clone size: .; D gene: .; V gene: TRBV6-5; CDR3 length: 16; J gene: TRBJ2-7; CDR3 DNA: TGTGCCAGCAGTTACACCTCTCGAGGGATCTTGAGCGAGCAGTACTTC; CDR3 protein: CASSYTSRGILSEQYF
clone size: .; D gene: .; V gene: TRBV7-9; CDR3 length: 16; J gene: TRBJ2-5; CDR3 DNA: TGTGCCAGCAGCCTAGCGATCCGGGACAGAAAAGAGACCCAGTACTTC; CDR3 protein: CASSLAIRDRKETQYF
clone size: .; D gene: .; V gene: TRBV10-3; CDR3 length: 12; J gene: TRBJ1-5; CDR3 DNA: TGTGCCATCAGTGCGAGTGGTGAGCCCCAGCATTTT; CDR3 protein: CAISASGEPQHF
clone size: .; D gene: TRBD1; V gene: TRBV15; CDR3 length: 13; J gene: TRBJ2-7; CDR3 DNA: TGTGCCACCAGGAGGGACAGGGCGAACGAGCAGTACTTC; CDR3 protein: CATRRDRANEQYF
clone size: .; D gene: .; V gene: TRBV16; CDR3 length: 13; J gene: TRBJ1-5; CDR3 DNA: TGTGCCAGCACTCATAGCCCAGAGAAGCCCCAGCATTTT; CDR3 protein: CASTHSPEKPQHF
clone size: .; D gene: TRBD1; V gene: TRBV4-2; CDR3 length: 17; J gene: TRBJ2-7; CDR3 DNA: TGTGCCAGCAGCCAAGACGTGCCGGGACAGGGGGCGTTCGAGCAGTACTTC; CDR3 protein: CASSQDVPGQGAFEQYF
clone size: .; D gene: TRBD1; V gene: TRBV6-5; CDR3 length: 13; J gene: TRBJ1-1; CDR3 DNA: TGTGCCAGCAAGGGACAGGGGGGCACTGAAGCTTTCTTT; CDR3 protein: CASKGQGGTEAFF
clone size: .; D gene: .; V gene: TRBV6-5; CDR3 length: 15; J gene: TRBJ1-5; CDR3 DNA: TGTGCCAGCACCAGACAGAATACCAGCAATCAGCCCCAGCATTTT; CDR3 protein: CASTRQNTSNQPQHF
clone size: .; D gene: .; V gene: TRBV6-5; CDR3 length: 14; J gene: TRBJ2-7; CDR3 DNA: TGTGCCAGCAGCCCACAGGTCCCCCCCTACGAGCAGTACTTC; CDR3 protein: CASSPQVPPYEQYF